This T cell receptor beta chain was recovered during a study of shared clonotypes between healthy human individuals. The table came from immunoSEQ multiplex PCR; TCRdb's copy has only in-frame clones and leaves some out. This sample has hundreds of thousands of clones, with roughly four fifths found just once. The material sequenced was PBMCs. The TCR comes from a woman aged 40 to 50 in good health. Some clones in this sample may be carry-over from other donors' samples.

CDR3 coding DNA: TGTGCCAGCTCACCAGCGGGAGGCCCCTACGAGCAGTACTTC. This sequence encodes CASSPAGGPYEQYF. V and J are TRBV18 and TRBJ2-7, with 8 bases fitting TRBD2. The V gene's germline CDR1 is KGHSH and CDR2 LQKENI. The CDR3 has 14 amino acids. The V and J ends lost 2 bases and 2 bases, in that order; junction bases with no gene match: 2.